This TCR beta chain appears in the sequencing data of a study of blood T cell repertoires in COVID-19 (TCRdb year 2020). As for the study more broadly: The collaborator samples originated in the United States, Italy and Spain and spanned the acute and convalescent phases of COVID-19. Samples came from the ongoing ImmuneRACE study (first 160 participants) plus 1,254 subjects from 6 global collaborators. The dataset comprised deeply sampled blood TCRbeta repertoires from subjects exposed to, actively infected with, or recovered from COVID-19. The material from the prospective study consisted of cDNA or gDNA derived from T cells, B-cell-depleted T cells, or PBMCs. Nearly every sample came with metadata listing a de-identified subject ID, COVID-19 status, age in years and sex. Where available, HLA class I and class II types were obtained from metadata supplied by the sample provider rather than from assay-based typing. A freely available public database, intended as a resource for researchers studying the immune response to SARS-CoV-2, is where the repertoires were released. Overall results and qualifications from the work: The quantity of clinical and demographic metadata differed by source and by participant and was supplied without curation.

Collaborating institutions collected whole blood in K2EDTA tubes following their own protocols. For TCRbeta analysis, collaborators shipped samples as frozen whole blood, isolated PBMCs, or DNA extracted from either of those sample types. As encoded in the germline V gene (reference sequence), CDR1 is SSHAT while CDR2 is FNYEAQ. Trimming takes 5 bases off V and 3 bases off J; junction bases not matched to a gene: 3. Measured from the cysteine to the phenylalanine, the CDR3 is 13 residues long. Only the CDR3 DNA is retained, 39 bases long and in frame from the first base. As to this clone: Which antigen it targets is not known. One base away there is no much larger clone; base qualities are not given.

TCRbeta CDR3 regions were amplified from genomic DNA using the immunoSEQ Assay, a bias-controlled multiplex PCR. Turning to the authors' computational methods: Nucleated cell counts per sample were estimated from amplification of reference gene primers within the assay. Sequence reads were collapsed and filtered to measure the absolute abundance of every unique TCRbeta CDR3 rearrangement. For each sample, productive Simpson clonality was calculated as the square root of Simpson's diversity index over productive rearrangements. The table comes from immuneACCESS by way of TCRdb, which keeps in-frame sequences with V and J called. Part of the clones is missing from these tables; in studies checked, under half for an unresolved V gene and the rest for unknown reasons. Clone size and V and J calls were adopted from that table, with D and trimming inferred from the DNA. For this sample there are about 410,000 clones; 70% to 90% appear just once. In total, the top ten clones hold under 1.5% of the sample.

Sequenced input: peripheral blood. The origin of this receptor is a woman in her thirties with active or convalescent COVID-19. The V gene is TRBV7-7 and the J gene is TRBJ2-7; 8 central bases correspond to TRBD1. The bases are TGTGCCAGCAGCCCCGGACAGGGCTACGAGCAGTACTTC. Its translation reads: CASSPGQGYEQYF.